Sequencing of this T cell receptor beta chain was carried out in a study of blood T cell repertoires in COVID-19. Study context: The United States, Italy and Spain supplied acute and convalescent COVID-19 samples.

This table comes from immunoSEQ multiplex PCR, and its TCRdb copy is limited to in-frame clones, with some not included. The sample includes just over 300,000 clones, over 75% of them seen just once. The CDR3 consists of 16 residues. Germline CDR1 is DFQATT and CDR2 is SNEGSKA (reference sequence). Trimming left V 3 bases short and J 3 bases short, with 18 bases between. This TCR derives from a woman in her 40s who had recovered from COVID-19. Sequencing was done on a sample of PBMCs or T cells enriched from blood (not recorded which). J is TRBJ2-1 and V is TRBV20-1; TRBD1 is a possible D gene (6 bases). The CDR3 loop reads CSASILDRWGYNEQFF. Here the CDR3 DNA reads TGCAGTGCTAGTATCCTAGACAGGTGGGGCTACAATGAGCAGTTCTTC.